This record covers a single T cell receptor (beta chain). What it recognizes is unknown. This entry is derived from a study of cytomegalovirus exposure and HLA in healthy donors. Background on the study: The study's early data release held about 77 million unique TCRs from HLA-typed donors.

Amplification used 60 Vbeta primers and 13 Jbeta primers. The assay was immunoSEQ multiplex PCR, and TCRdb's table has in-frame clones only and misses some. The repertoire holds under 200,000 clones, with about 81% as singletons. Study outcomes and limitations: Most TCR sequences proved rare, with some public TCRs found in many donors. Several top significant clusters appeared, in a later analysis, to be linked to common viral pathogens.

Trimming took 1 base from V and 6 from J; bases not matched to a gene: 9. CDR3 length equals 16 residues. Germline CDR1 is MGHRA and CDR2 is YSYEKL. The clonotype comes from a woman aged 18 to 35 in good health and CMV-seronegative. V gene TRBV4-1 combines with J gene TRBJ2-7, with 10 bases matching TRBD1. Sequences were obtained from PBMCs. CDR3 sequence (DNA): TGCGCCAGCAGCCAAGCTAGGGGGACAGGGGAAGGCGAGCAGTACTTC. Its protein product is CASSQARGTGEGEQYF.